A single sample is the source of the 29 T cell receptor beta chains below, sequenced in a study of T cell responses to AZD1222 COVID-19 vaccine. Assay: immunoSEQ multiplex PCR; the TCRdb copy retains only in-frame clones and omits some. The sample contains under 95,000 clones, approximately 89% of which appear only once. The sample here was peripheral blood, taken on day 0 of AZD1222 vaccination. The source of these receptors is an adult in good health.

This clone was seen once. The V and J genes are TRBV5-1 and TRBJ1-1; TRBD1 is a possible D gene (6 bases). The germline CDR1 and CDR2 sequences are SGHRS and YFSETQ. The CDR3 extends over 13 amino acids. Trimming took off 1 base at V and 7 bases at J, with 11 bases between the two ends. CDR3 sequence (DNA): TGCGCCAGCAGCTTGAGGGGGTACCATGAAGCTTTCTTT. Translation gives CASSLRGYHEAFF.

The chain combines TRBV6-1 with TRBJ1-5; no clear D. The germline CDR1 and CDR2 sequences are MNHNS and SASEGT. Trimming shortened V by 3 bases and J by 6 bases, and 21 bases separated the two germline ends. The CDR3 spans 17 residues. This CDR3 is CASSDRYVVGSAQPQHF. The CDR3 bases are TGTGCCAGCAGTGATCGCTACGTTGTCGGGAGCGCTCAGCCCCAGCATTTT.

The chain has TRBV7-9 and TRBJ1-2; D unresolved. Deletions cut 5 bases from V and 3 bases from J, with 13 bases between. Germline V gene sequence: CDR1 SEHNR, CDR2 FQNEAQ (reference sequence). This CDR3 comprises 14 residues. CDR3 nucleotide sequence: TGTGCCAGCAGCCCCCCGACCCGATACTATGGCTACACCTTC. Protein product: CASSPPTRYYGYTF.

The chain combines TRBV7-9 with TRBJ2-3, with D hard to call. The germline CDR1 and CDR2 sequences are SEHNR and FQNEAQ (reference sequence). The CDR3 has 12 amino acids. The V and J ends lost 5 bases and 3 bases respectively, with 6 bases between them. The CDR3 here is CASSPVTDTQYF. The CDR3 region has the DNA TGTGCCAGCAGCCCCGTGACAGATACGCAGTATTTT.

The chain couples TRBV19 to TRBJ1-5; D remains ambiguous. The V gene's germline CDR1 is LNHDA and CDR2 SQIVND (reference sequence). V was shortened by 5 bases and J by 4 bases, with 6 bases between the two germline ends. The CDR3 length is 12 residues. The CDR3, as DNA: TGTGCCAGTAGTTGGGCGAATCAGCCCCAGCATTTT. Translating gives CASSWANQPQHF.

The chain has TRBV5-1 and TRBJ2-1; 8 bases align to TRBD2. Trimming at V came to 0 bases and at J to 2 bases, leaving 4 bases not matched to a gene. There are 16 residues in the CDR3. Germline V CDR1 and CDR2: SGHRS, YFSETQ. The CDR3 DNA is TGCGCCAGCAGCTTGGCTGCGGGAGGAACCTACAATGAGCAGTTCTTC. This codes for CASSLAAGGTYNEQFF.

This chain uses TRBV3-1 (or the pseudogene TRBV3-2) with TRBJ1-6; D gene unclear. Deletions cut 2 bases from V and 7 bases from J, with 12 bases between. CDR1 is LGHDT and CDR2 is YNNKEL in the germline V gene (reference sequence). CDR3 length: 15 residues. CDR3 amino acids: CASSQPATLNSPLHF. CDR3 nucleotide sequence: TGTGCCAGCAGCCAACCAGCAACTTTAAATTCACCCCTCCACTTT.

The chain couples TRBV12-1 to TRBJ2-1. TRBV12-1 represents a pseudogene. The CDR3 totals 15 residues. The CDR3 sequence is CASSPRGPVYNEQFF. DNA of the CDR3: TGTGCCAGCAGCCCTAGGGGACCGGTATACAATGAGCAGTTCTTC.

The V gene is TRBV2, the J gene TRBJ2-6; 8 nucleotides line up with TRBD1. V gave up 5 bases and J gave up 2 bases; unmatched junction bases: 2. This CDR3 is 15 amino acids long. Per germline, CDR1 SNHLY and CDR2 FYNNEI. DNA of the CDR3: TGTGCCAGCAGTAAGGACAGGGCTGGGGCCAACGTCCTGACTTTC. Its translation is CASSKDRAGANVLTF.

V gene TRBV4-2 combines with J gene TRBJ2-4; the match to TRBD2 covers 8 bases. Germline V gene lookup returns CDR1 LGHNA and CDR2 YNFKEQ. With 0 bases clipped from V and 9 bases from J, the junction kept 16 bases outside the gene matches. The CDR3 spans 18 residues. This chain's CDR3 is CASSQDLQRGSRGAIQYF. The CDR3 DNA reads as TGTGCCAGCAGCCAAGATCTTCAGCGGGGGTCTAGGGGGGCCATTCAGTACTTC.

V usage is TRBV19 and J usage is TRBJ2-1, with 10 bases aligning to TRBD1. The CDR3 runs 15 residues. The J segment lost 7 bases and the V segment lost 6 bases, leaving 9 bases of the junction unmatched. Germline loops: CDR1 LNHDA, CDR2 SQIVND (reference sequence). CDR3 coding DNA: TGTGCCAGTAGAGCTCCCGGGACAGGGGCGAATGAGCAGTTCTTC. Its protein product is CASRAPGTGANEQFF.

The chain is built from TRBV19 and TRBJ1-5, with D perhaps matching TRBD1 (6 bases). In germline, CDR1 is LNHDA, CDR2 SQIVND (reference sequence). Trimming cost V 9 bases and J 0 bases, with 15 bases left between them. The CDR3 runs to 15 residues. CDR3: CASARGQNSNQPQHF. In DNA, the CDR3 is TGTGCCAGCGCACGGGGACAAAATAGCAATCAGCCCCAGCATTTT.

A note on this clone: Mismatch with germline at one junction end may stem from a read error. This chain joins TRBV10-3 and TRBJ2-7, with 7 nucleotides matching TRBD1. This CDR3 region has 13 residues. Germline V gene data show CDR1 as ENHRY and CDR2 as SYGVKD. The CDR3 DNA sequence: TGTGCCCTCAGACAGGGTAGCTCCTACGAGCAGTACTTC. It encodes CALRQGSSYEQYF.

The genes are TRBV3-1 (or the pseudogene TRBV3-2) and TRBJ2-1, with 12 bases fitting TRBD1. The CDR3 length is 15 residues. V was pared by 4 bases and J by 6 bases, with 4 bases of the junction left unmatched. Germline CDR1 reads LGHDT; CDR2 reads YNNKEL (reference sequence). Written as DNA, the CDR3 is TGTGCCAGCAGCCCCGGGACAGGGGGCTTCAATGAGCAGTTCTTC. As protein: CASSPGTGGFNEQFF.

This sequence joins TRBV5-4 and TRBJ1-2, with 7 bases aligning to TRBD1. This CDR3 comprises 15 residues. After removal of 0 bases from V and 7 bases from J, the junction contained 9 bases not matched to a gene. Germline CDR1 and CDR2: SGHNT and YYREEE (reference sequence). CDR3 sequence (DNA): TGTGCCAGCAGCTTGGGTGAGGGGGCGGTTTTTGGCTACACCTTC. It translates to CASSLGEGAVFGYTF.

The chain couples TRBV6-5 to TRBJ1-1; 8 bases agree with TRBD1. The J segment lost 4 bases and the V segment lost 10 bases, leaving 11 bases of the junction unmatched. Germline loops: CDR1 MNHEY, CDR2 SVGAGI. The CDR3 is 14 residues long. CDR3 sequence: CAITQGAIGTEAFF. In DNA, the CDR3 is TGTGCCATTACCCAGGGGGCAATTGGCACTGAAGCTTTCTTT.

This clone was recorded once. The chain joins TRBV5-4 to TRBJ2-5, with 7 nucleotides matching TRBD1. Looked up from germline, CDR1 is SGHNT and CDR2 is YYREEE (reference sequence). V lost 0 bases, J lost 1 base, and 3 bases stayed unmatched. The CDR3 runs 15 residues. The CDR3 loop reads CASSLANRGQETQYF. The CDR3 coding sequence is TGTGCCAGCAGCTTGGCGAACAGGGGCCAAGAGACCCAGTACTTC.

V gene TRBV13 combines with J gene TRBJ2-3; 10 bases are a match to TRBD2. V was clipped by 6 bases and J by 4 bases; unmatched bases: 10. The length of the CDR3 is 16 residues. Germline values: CDR1 PRHDT, CDR2 FYEKMQ (reference sequence). CDR3 loop: CASRPLAGATSDTQYF. CDR3 in DNA: TGTGCCAGCAGACCTCTAGCGGGGGCAACCTCAGATACGCAGTATTTT.

This clone was found once. This CDR3 is also generated by other DNA sequences in the sample. Written as DNA, the CDR3 is TGTGCCTGGAGGGGACAGTTGAACACTGAAGCTTTCTTT. This gives the protein CAWRGQLNTEAFF. J is TRBJ1-1 and V is TRBV30, with TRBD1 matching 7 bases. Germline-derived CDR1 and CDR2 are GTSNPN and SVGIG (reference sequence). This CDR3 comprises 13 residues. V was clipped by 3 bases and J by 0 bases; unmatched bases: 1. Supplemented by reference TRBV30 and TRBJ1-1, the full variable domain reads SQTIHQWPATLVQPVGSPLSLECTVEGTSNPNLYWYRQAAGRGLQLLFYSVGIGQISSEVPQNLSASRPQDRQFILSSKKLLLSDSGFYLCAWRGQLNTEAFFGQGTRLTVV.

The chain links TRBV7-9 to TRBJ1-2; 8 bases align to TRBD1. The CDR3 consists of 14 residues. Germline V CDR1 and CDR2: SEHNR, FQNEAQ (reference sequence). V gave up 4 bases and J gave up 8 bases; unmatched junction bases: 9. DNA of the CDR3: TGTGCCAGCAGCTCCGGGACAGGTCAAACAGGCTACACCTTC. It encodes CASSSGTGQTGYTF.

This rearrangement joins TRBV4-3 to TRBJ2-5, with 9 bases fitting TRBD2. The CDR3 has 16 amino acids. Germline V CDR1 and CDR2: LGHNA, YSLEER. J was trimmed by 10 bases and V by 0 bases; bases with no gene match: 12. In nucleotides, the CDR3 is TGCGCCAGCAGCCAAGATGGGCGGGGGGGTGCAGAGGACCAGTACTTC. Its translation is CASSQDGRGGAEDQYF.

The CDR3 loop is CASSELTVAGGLYEQYF. The CDR3 region has the DNA TGTGCCAGCAGTGAATTGACGGTAGCGGGGGGACTCTACGAGCAGTACTTC. V is TRBV6-1 and J is TRBJ2-7; 10 positions match TRBD2. The CDR3 runs 17 residues. The ends lost 2 bases at V and 3 bases at J; junction bases unmatched: 10. CDR1 is MNHNS and CDR2 is SASEGT in the germline V gene.

In this sample, this clone turned up a few times. The chain uses TRBV12-5 and TRBJ1-6; D ambiguous. The CDR3 is made up of 14 amino acids. The germline V and J ends were trimmed by 8 bases and 5 bases, with 13 bases remaining between them. Germline lookup yields CDR1 LGHNT and CDR2 FRNRAP. The DNA of the CDR3 is TGTGCTAGTCAGCAGACTTCTCATAATTCACCCCTCCACTTT. This translates into CASQQTSHNSPLHF.

The genes are TRBV27 and TRBJ2-7, with D possibly matching TRBD1 (6 bases). Trimming pared 3 bases from V and 3 bases from J, leaving 15 bases between. This CDR3 is built from 15 residues. Germline V gene data show CDR1 as MNHEY and CDR2 as SMNVEV (reference sequence). CDR3 amino acids: CASSFRDNPVYEQYF. CDR3 bases: TGTGCCAGCAGTTTCCGGGACAACCCCGTCTACGAGCAGTACTTC.

This clone was counted only a few times. This chain connects TRBV5-1 to TRBJ2-3; D not resolved. The V and J ends lost 2 bases and 2 bases respectively, with 0 bases between them. The CDR3 has 11 amino acids. The germline CDR1 and CDR2 sequences are SGHRS and YFSETQ. The CDR3 region has the DNA TGCGCCAGCAGCTTCACAGATACGCAGTATTTT. Amino acid sequence: CASSFTDTQYF. The full variable domain, with the rest looked up from reference TRBV5-1 and TRBJ2-3, is KAGVTQTPRYLIKTRGQQVTLSCSPISGHRSVSWYQQTPGQGLQFLFEYFSETQRNKGNFPGRFSGRQFSNSRSEMNVSTLELGDSALYLCASSFTDTQYFGPGTRLTVL.

The chain links TRBV7-2 to TRBJ1-2; maybe TRBD1 (6 bases). The CDR3 is 16 amino acids. Trimming took off 6 bases at V and 0 bases at J, with 17 bases between the two ends. Germline CDR1 reads SGHTA; CDR2 reads FQGNSA. Here the CDR3 reads CASSKSWGGANYGYTF. CDR3 sequence (DNA): TGTGCCAGCAGTAAATCCTGGGGGGGCGCTAACTATGGCTACACCTTC. Full variable domain (remainder filled in from reference TRBV7-2 and TRBJ1-2): GAGVSQSPSNKVTEKGKDVELRCDPISGHTALYWYRQSLGQGLEFLIYFQGNSAPDKSGLPSDRFSAERTGGSVSTLTIQRTQQEDSAVYLCASSKSWGGANYGYTFGSGTRLTVV.

This sequence joins TRBV7-8 and TRBJ2-7, with 8 bases lining up with TRBD2. This CDR3 is 15 amino acids long. Germline CDR1 is SGHVS and CDR2 is FQNEAQ. Trimming cost V 5 bases and J 2 bases; bases outside gene matches: 8. CDR3 loop: CASSAGGLGAYEQYF. The CDR3 nucleotides read TGTGCCAGCAGCGCGGGGGGACTCGGCGCCTACGAGCAGTACTTC. The whole variable domain, remainder taken from reference TRBV7-8 and TRBJ2-7, is GAGVSQSPRYKVAKRGQDVALRCDPISGHVSLFWYQQALGQGPEFLTYFQNEAQLDKSGLPSDRFFAERPEGSVSTLKIQRTQQEDSAVYLCASSAGGLGAYEQYFGPGTRLTVT.

The chain links TRBV18 to TRBJ1-1; a weak D match, TRBD1 (6 bases). This CDR3 contains 16 residues. V lost 2 bases and J 2 bases, leaving 15 bases between the germline ends. Germline CDR1 is KGHSH and CDR2 is LQKENI. The CDR3 protein is CASSPTSKGDNTEAFF. For the CDR3, the DNA is TGTGCCAGCTCACCAACATCTAAGGGGGATAACACTGAAGCTTTCTTT.

The chain links TRBV12-3 or TRBV12-4 to TRBJ1-1; D not certain. The CDR3 is made up of 13 amino acids. Trimming shortened V by 6 bases and J by 11 bases, and 19 bases separated the two germline ends. CDR3 residues: CASSLRGGERAFF. The CDR3, as DNA: TGTGCCAGCAGCCTAAGAGGTGGAGAAAGGGCTTTCTTT.